This T cell receptor (beta chain) derives from a study of vaccination and CD4 T cells after COVID-19. Whole-study context: Participants received two doses of either BNT162b2 or mRNA-1273 vaccine. Researchers treated cells with overlapping spike peptides taken from SARS-CoV-2, HCoV-NL63, HCoV-OC43 and HCoV-229E.

CDR1 is SGHTA and CDR2 is FQGNSA in the germline V gene. The length of the CDR3 is 15 residues. V lost 1 base to trimming and J lost 4 bases, with 13 bases between them. Oncomine TCR Beta short-read sequencing was applied to DNA from cultured CD4+ T cells. CD4+ T cells were cultured, and genomic DNA was extracted from them. TCRdb passed the PCR reads through MiXCR, listing each CDR3 protein once. Counted here are fewer than 9,000 distinct CDR3 sequences, approximately 35% occurring once; the ten biggest clones make up under 40%. The treatment here: roughly nine-day PBMC culture with coronavirus spike peptide pools or control peptides (ViraFEST assay). Before the COVID-19 pandemic (2011-2018), CD4+ T cells were obtained from the unexposed donor. ViraFEST enlarged antigen-specific T cell populations with peptide pools and afterwards sequenced TCRs. Half the growth medium was swapped for new IL-2 medium on days 3 and 7.

On this clonotype itself: The antigen is not known.

Material: CD4+ T cells from blood, cultured in vitro. This clonotype was sampled from a human donor in good health. The chain combines TRBV7-2 with TRBJ1-2; D not certain. The CDR3: CASSLGLDFGYGYTF. The CDR3, as DNA: TGTGCCAGCAGCTTAGGGCTTGACTTCGGCTATGGCTACACCTTC. Full variable domain (outside the CDR3, taken from reference TRBV7-2 and TRBJ1-2): GAGVSQSPSNKVTEKGKDVELRCDPISGHTALYWYRQSLGQGLEFLIYFQGNSAPDKSGLPSDRFSAERTGGSVSTLTIQRTQQEDSAVYLCASSLGLDFGYGYTFGSGTRLTVV.